This entry describes one TCR beta chain. The data belong to a study of blood T cell repertoires in COVID-19. For the study at large: PBMCs, B-cell-depleted T cells, or T cells were the source of the cDNA or gDNA that made up the material.

Under the authors' procedure: Reference gene primer amplification yielded estimated nucleated cell counts. Produced via immunoSEQ multiplex PCR; TCRdb's table is partial and in-frame only. V and J calls and clone size come straight from that table; D and trimming were deduced from the DNA. The repertoire holds roughly 570,000 clones, with around 90% as singletons. The sequenced material came from peripheral blood. The receptor's source is a woman between 45 and 60 years old with COVID-19, enrolled during active disease.

CDR3 sequence: CASSSGTSAGELFF. The CDR3 bases are TGTGCCAGCAGCTCCGGGACTAGCGCCGGGGAGCTGTTTTTT. This rearrangement joins TRBV13 to TRBJ2-2; 10 bases align to TRBD2. The CDR3 sequence is 14 residues long. V lost 4 bases to trimming and J lost 6 bases; unmatched junction nucleotides: 2. The germline V gene encodes CDR1 PRHDT and CDR2 FYEKMQ (reference sequence).